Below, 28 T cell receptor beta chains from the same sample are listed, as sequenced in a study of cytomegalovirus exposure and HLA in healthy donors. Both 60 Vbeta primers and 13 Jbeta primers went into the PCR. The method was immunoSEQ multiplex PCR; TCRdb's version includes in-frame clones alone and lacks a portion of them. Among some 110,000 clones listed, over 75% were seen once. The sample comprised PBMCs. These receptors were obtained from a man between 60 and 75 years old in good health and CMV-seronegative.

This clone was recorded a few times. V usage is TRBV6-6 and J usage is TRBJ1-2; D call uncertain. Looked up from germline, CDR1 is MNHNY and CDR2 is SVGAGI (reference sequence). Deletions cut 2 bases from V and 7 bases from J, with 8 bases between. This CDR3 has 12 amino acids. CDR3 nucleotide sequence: TGTGCCAGCAGTTACGATGGAGTTGGCTACACCTTC. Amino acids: CASSYDGVGYTF.

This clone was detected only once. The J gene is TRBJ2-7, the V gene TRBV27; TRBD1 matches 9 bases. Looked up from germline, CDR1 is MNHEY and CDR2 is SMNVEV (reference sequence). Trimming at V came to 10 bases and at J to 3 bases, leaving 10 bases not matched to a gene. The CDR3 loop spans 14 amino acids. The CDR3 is CATKHRQGDYEQYF. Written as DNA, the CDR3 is TGTGCCACCAAGCACAGACAGGGGGACTACGAGCAGTACTTC.

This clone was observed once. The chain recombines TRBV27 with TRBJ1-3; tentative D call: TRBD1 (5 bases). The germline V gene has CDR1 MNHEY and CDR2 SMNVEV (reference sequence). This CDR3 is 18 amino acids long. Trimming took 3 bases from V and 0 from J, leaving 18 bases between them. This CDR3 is CASSFRPPGLTSGNTIYF. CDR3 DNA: TGTGCCAGCAGTTTCCGCCCTCCGGGACTGACCTCTGGAAACACCATATATTTT.

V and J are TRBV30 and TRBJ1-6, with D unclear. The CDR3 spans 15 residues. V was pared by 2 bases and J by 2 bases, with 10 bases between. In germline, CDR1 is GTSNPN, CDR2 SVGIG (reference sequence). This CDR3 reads CAWSSAGTYNSPLHF. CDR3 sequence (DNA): TGTGCCTGGAGTAGTGCGGGCACCTATAATTCACCCCTCCACTTT.

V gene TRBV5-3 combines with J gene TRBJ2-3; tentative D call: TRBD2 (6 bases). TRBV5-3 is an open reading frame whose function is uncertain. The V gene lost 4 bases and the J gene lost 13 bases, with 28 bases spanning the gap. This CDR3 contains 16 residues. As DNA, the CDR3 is TGTGCCAGAAGCGTAGAGTACCACCGGCGGGACGTGAGTAAGTATTTT. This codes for CARSVEYHRRDVSKYF.

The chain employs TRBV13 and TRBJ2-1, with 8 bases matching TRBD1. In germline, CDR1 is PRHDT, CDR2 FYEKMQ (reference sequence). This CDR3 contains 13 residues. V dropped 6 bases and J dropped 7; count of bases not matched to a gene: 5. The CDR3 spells CASRHTGGNEQFF. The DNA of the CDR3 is TGTGCCAGCAGACATACAGGGGGAAATGAGCAGTTCTTC.

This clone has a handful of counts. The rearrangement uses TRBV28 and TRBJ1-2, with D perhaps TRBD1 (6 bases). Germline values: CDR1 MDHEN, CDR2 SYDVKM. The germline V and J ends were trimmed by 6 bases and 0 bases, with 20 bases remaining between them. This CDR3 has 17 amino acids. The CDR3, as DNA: TGTGCCAGCAGCCGGCCCCGGGACACCAGAGCTAACTATGGCTACACCTTC. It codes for CASSRPRDTRANYGYTF.

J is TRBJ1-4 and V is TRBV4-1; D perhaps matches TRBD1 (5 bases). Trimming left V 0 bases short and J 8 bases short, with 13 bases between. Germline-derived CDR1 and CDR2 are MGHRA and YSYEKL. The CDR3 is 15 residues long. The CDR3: CASSQDRSQGEKLFF. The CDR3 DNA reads TGCGCCAGCAGCCAAGATCGGTCCCAGGGAGAAAAACTGTTTTTT.

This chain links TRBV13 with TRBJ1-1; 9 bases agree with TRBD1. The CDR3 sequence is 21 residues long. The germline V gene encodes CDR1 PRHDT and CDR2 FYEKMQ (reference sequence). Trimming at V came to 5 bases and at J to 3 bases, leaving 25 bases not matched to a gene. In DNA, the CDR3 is TGTGCCAGCAGCCTAACATTACCTGAACAGGGGGCTGTCTCAATGGACACTGAAGCTTTCTTT. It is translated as CASSLTLPEQGAVSMDTEAFF.

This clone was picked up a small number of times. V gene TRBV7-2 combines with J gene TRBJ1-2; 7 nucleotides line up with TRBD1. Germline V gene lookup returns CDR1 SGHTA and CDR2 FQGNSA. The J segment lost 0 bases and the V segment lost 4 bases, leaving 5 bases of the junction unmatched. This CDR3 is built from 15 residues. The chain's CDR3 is CASSSGTAANYGYTF. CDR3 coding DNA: TGTGCCAGCAGCTCAGGGACAGCAGCTAACTATGGCTACACCTTC.

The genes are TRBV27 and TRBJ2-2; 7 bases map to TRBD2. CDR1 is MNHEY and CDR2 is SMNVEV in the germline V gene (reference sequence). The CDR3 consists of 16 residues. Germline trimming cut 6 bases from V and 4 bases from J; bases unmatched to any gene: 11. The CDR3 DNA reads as TGTGCCAGCAGCCCCCTGATGGGGGGGAGCACCGGGGAGCTGTTTTTT. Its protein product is CASSPLMGGSTGELFF.

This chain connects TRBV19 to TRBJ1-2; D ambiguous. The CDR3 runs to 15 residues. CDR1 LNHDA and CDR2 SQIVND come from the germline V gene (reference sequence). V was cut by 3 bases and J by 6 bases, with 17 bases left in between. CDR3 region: CASSIQSRGPHGYTF. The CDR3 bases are TGTGCCAGTAGTATTCAGTCCCGAGGGCCCCATGGCTACACCTTC.

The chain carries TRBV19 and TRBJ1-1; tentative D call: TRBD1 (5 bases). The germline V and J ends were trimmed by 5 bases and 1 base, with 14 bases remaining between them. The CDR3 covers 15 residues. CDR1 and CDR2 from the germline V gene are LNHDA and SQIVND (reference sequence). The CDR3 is CASSRSTGRNTEAFF. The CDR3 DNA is TGTGCCAGTAGTCGATCTACAGGAAGGAACACTGAAGCTTTCTTT.

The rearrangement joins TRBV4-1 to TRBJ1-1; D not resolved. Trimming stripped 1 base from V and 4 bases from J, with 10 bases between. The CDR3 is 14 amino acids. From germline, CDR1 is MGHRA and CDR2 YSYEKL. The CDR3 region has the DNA TGCGCCAGCAGCCAAGTGGGAGTGGGCACTGAAGCTTTCTTT. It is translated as CASSQVGVGTEAFF.

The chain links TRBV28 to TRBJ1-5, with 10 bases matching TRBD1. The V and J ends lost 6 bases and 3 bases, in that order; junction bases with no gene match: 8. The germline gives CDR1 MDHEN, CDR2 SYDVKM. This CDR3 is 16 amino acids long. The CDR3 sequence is CASSSGQGGFNQPQHF. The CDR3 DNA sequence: TGTGCCAGCAGCTCAGGACAGGGGGGGTTCAATCAGCCCCAGCATTTT.

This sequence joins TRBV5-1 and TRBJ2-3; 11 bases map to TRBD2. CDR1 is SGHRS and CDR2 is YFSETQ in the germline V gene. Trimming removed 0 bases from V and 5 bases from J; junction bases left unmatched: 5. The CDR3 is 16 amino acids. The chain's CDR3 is CASSLGASGGIDTQYF. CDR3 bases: TGCGCCAGCAGCTTGGGGGCTAGCGGGGGGATAGATACGCAGTATTTT.

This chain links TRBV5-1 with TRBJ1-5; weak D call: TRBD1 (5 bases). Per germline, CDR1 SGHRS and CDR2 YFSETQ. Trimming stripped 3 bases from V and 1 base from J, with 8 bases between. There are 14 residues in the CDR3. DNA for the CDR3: TGCGCCAGCAGCTATTCAGGGAGCAATCAGCCCCAGCATTTT. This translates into CASSYSGSNQPQHF.

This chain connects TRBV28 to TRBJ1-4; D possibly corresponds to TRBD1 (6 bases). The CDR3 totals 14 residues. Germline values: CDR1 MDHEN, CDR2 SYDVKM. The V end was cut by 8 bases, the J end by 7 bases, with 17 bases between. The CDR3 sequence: CASGGWGRGEKLFF. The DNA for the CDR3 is TGTGCCAGCGGGGGATGGGGGCGCGGTGAAAAACTGTTTTTT. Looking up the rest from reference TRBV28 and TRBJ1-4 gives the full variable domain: DVKVTQSSRYLVKRTGEKVFLECVQDMDHENMFWYRQDPGLGLRLIYFSYDVKMKEKGDIPEGYSVSREKKERFSLILESASTNQTSMYLCASGGWGRGEKLFFGSGTQLSVL.

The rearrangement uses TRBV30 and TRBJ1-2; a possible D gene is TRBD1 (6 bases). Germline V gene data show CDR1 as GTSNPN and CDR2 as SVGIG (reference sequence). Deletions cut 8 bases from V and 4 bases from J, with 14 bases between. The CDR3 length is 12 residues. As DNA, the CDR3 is TGTGCCGGGGCCCAGGGGATCTATGGCTACACCTTC. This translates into CAGAQGIYGYTF.

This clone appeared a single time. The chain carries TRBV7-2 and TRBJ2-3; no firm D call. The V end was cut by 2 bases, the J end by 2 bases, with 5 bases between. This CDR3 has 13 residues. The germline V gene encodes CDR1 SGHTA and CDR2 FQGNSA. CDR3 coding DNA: TGTGCCAGCAGCTTAATAATCACAGATACGCAGTATTTT. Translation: CASSLIITDTQYF.

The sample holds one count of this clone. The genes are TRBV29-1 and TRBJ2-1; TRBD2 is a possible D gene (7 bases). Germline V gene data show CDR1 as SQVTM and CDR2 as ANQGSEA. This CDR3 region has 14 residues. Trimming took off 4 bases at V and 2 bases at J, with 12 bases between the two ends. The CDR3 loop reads CSVVRGGTYNEQFF. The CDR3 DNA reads TGCAGCGTTGTAAGGGGGGGGACCTACAATGAGCAGTTCTTC.

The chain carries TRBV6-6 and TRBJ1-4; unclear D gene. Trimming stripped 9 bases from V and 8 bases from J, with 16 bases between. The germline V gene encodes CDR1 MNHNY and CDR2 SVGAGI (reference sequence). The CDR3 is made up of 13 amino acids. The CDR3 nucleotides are TGTGCCAGTAAAAGGCCTCAGGAAGAAAAACTGTTTTTT. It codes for CASKRPQEEKLFF.

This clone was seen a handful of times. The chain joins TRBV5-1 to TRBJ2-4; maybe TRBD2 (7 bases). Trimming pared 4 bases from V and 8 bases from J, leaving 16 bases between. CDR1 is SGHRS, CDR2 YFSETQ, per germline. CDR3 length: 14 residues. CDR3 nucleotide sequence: TGCGCCAGCAGCCAGGATGGGGGGGCGTACATTCAGTACTTC. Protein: CASSQDGGAYIQYF.

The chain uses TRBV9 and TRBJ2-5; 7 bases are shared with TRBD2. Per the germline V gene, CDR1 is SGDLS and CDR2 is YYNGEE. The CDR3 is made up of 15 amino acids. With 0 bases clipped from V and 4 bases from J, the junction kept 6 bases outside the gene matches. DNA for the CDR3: TGTGCCAGCAGCGTAGACGGGGGGTTGAGAGAGACCCAGTACTTC. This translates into CASSVDGGLRETQYF.

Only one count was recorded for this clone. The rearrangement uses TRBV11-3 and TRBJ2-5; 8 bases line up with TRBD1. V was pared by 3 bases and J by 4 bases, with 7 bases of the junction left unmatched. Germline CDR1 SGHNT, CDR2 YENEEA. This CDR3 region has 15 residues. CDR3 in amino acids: CASSLDRVLLETQYF. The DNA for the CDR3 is TGTGCCAGCAGCTTGGACAGGGTATTGTTAGAGACCCAGTACTTC. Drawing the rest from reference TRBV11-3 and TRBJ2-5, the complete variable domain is EAGVVQSPRYKIIEKKQPVAFWCNPISGHNTLYWYLQNLGQGPELLIRYENEEAVDDSQLPKDRFSAERLKGVDSTLKIQPAELGDSAVYLCASSLDRVLLETQYFGPGTRLLVL.

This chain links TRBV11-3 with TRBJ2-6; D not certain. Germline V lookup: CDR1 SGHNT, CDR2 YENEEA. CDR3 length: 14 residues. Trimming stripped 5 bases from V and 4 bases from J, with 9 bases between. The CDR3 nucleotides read TGTGCCAGCAGCCTTTCCCGGGGGGCCAACGTCCTGACTTTC. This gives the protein CASSLSRGANVLTF.

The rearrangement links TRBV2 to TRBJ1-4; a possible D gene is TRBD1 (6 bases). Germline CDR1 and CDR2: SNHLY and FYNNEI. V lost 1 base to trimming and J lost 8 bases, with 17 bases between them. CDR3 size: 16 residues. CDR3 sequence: CASSEGRARGREKLFF. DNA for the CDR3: TGTGCCAGCAGTGAAGGAAGGGCCAGGGGTAGGGAAAAACTGTTTTTT.

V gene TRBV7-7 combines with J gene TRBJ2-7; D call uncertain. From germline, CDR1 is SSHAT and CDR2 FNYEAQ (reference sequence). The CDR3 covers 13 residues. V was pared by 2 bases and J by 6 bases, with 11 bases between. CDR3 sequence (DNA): TGTGCCAGCAGCTTAACCCAAAGAGGCGAGCAGTACTTC. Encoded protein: CASSLTQRGEQYF. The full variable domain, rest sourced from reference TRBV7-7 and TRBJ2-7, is GAGVSQSPRYKVTKRGQDVTLRCDPISSHATLYWYQQALGQGPEFLTYFNYEAQPDKSGLPSDRFSAERPEGSISTLTIQRTEQRDSAMYRCASSLTQRGEQYFGPGTRLTVT.